This T cell receptor (beta chain) was captured in a study of metastatic and nonmetastatic thyroid tumors. This clone was observed many times. The antigen remains unidentified. General study results and limits: Malignant thyroid tumors reportedly had TCR beta diversity that was significantly higher than in benign nodules, in blood and tumor.

Trimming shortened V by 3 bases and J by 7 bases, and 13 bases separated the two germline ends. The CDR3 sequence is 15 residues long. Germline loops: CDR1 LGHDT, CDR2 YNNKEL (reference sequence). Before thyroid surgery, none of the patients had received any treatment. TCRdb called clones again from the PCR reads with MiXCR. The sample carries some 30,000 clones, about 18% recorded once. This receptor was obtained from a female donor with papillary thyroid cancer or a benign thyroid nodule (not recorded which). Some clones in this sample may be carry-over from other donors' samples. The rearrangement uses TRBV3-1 and TRBJ1-6; no clear D. The sample was blood. The CDR3 coding sequence is TGTGCCAGCAGCCAGGACTGGTCCTGGAATTCACCCCTCCACTTT. Translated, it gives CASSQDWSWNSPLHF.